These 9 T cell receptor beta chains originate from one sample sequenced in a study of diagnostic markers for celiac disease. TCRdb reprocessed the reads and stores each CDR3 protein as one record, lacking DNA. Its listing shows about 850 distinct CDR3 sequences. Specimen: either unsorted cells or a sorted T cell fraction (not recorded which). The receptors stem from a human donor. This table probably holds off-target reads from a library built for another chain.

V usage is TRBV7-8 and J usage is TRBJ2-5; TCRdb designates TRBD2, a call that cannot be tested without DNA. This CDR3 comprises 16 residues. The germline CDR1 and CDR2 sequences are SGHVS and FQNEAQ. CDR3 amino acids: CASTPPGLAGVETQYF.

V usage is TRBV20-1 and J usage is TRBJ2-5; there is no DNA to check the TCRdb D call of TRBD1. The CDR3 runs to 12 residues. Germline lookup yields CDR1 DFQATT and CDR2 SNEGSKA (reference sequence). The CDR3 here is CSASDSLGTQYF.

V usage is TRBV20-1 and J usage is TRBJ2-1; absent DNA, TCRdb's TRBD2 call cannot be checked. The germline V gene has CDR1 DFQATT and CDR2 SNEGSKA (reference sequence). This CDR3 has 14 amino acids. The chain's CDR3 is CSARTSGSVDEQFF.

By frequency, this clonotype registers medium-sized. CDR3 amino acids: CSASRTGGPSDEQFF. V and J are TRBV20-1 and TRBJ2-1; there is no DNA to check the TCRdb D call of TRBD2. The CDR3 runs 15 residues. Germline V lookup: CDR1 DFQATT, CDR2 SNEGSKA (reference sequence).

Measured by frequency, this clonotype is medium-sized (0.01 to 0.1%). This chain joins TRBV20-1 and TRBJ2-7; without DNA, the TCRdb call of TRBD1 cannot be checked. The CDR3 spans 14 residues. Germline CDR1 DFQATT, CDR2 SNEGSKA (reference sequence). CDR3 amino acids: CSGGKTVFPYEQYF.

Frequency places this clonotype as medium-sized. V usage is TRBV9 and J usage is TRBJ1-2. Germline lookup yields CDR1 SGDLS and CDR2 YYNGEE. CDR3 length equals 15 residues. The CDR3 sequence is CASSLGVNSNYGYTF.

This chain's CDR3 is CASSEWGGGNQPQHF. The chain couples TRBV2 to TRBJ1-5; TCRdb reports TRBD1, a call that lacks DNA to check it against. Germline loops: CDR1 SNHLY, CDR2 FYNNEI. This CDR3 has 15 amino acids.

This clonotype is labeled medium-sized based on frequency. The rearrangement links TRBV5-1 to TRBJ2-1; TCRdb designates TRBD2, a call that cannot be tested without DNA. This CDR3 has 17 residues. Germline CDR1 reads SGHRS; CDR2 reads YFSETQ. CDR3 protein: CASSNPGLAGGPGEQFF.

The chain uses TRBV12-3 or TRBV12-4 and TRBJ2-1; TCRdb returns TRBD2, unconfirmable since there is no DNA. The CDR3 has 16 residues. The CDR3 loop reads CASSLEIAGGGNEQFF.